The present entry profiles one T cell receptor (beta chain) with its context. What it binds is unknown. The donors belonged to the roughly 110-subject validation cohort, separate from the roughly 670-subject first cohort. Measured with immunoSEQ multiplex PCR; TCRdb has only the in-frame clones, and not every one. The repertoire holds over 150,000 clones, with about 90% as singletons. The sample is drawn from a study of cytomegalovirus exposure and HLA in healthy donors. Regarding the study as a whole: The dataset shows that most TCR sequences were rare, while some public TCRs occurred in many donors. Clusters of TCRs from the first cohort tended to co-occur in the 120 or so validation repertoires (as a later analysis found). It was reportedly the case that the classifier diagnosed cytomegalovirus status with high specificity and sensitivity.

Germline V gene data show CDR1 as MNHEY and CDR2 as SMNVEV (reference sequence). The CDR3 contains 16 residues. Trimming removed 4 bases from V and 0 bases from J, with 14 bases in between. The V and J genes are TRBV27 and TRBJ2-3; maybe TRBD2 (7 bases). The TCR was taken from a woman in her late teens or twenties in good health and CMV-seropositive. The sample comprised PBMCs. The CDR3 coding sequence is TGTGCCAGCAGTTCCTTGGGGGGGCGGAGCACAGATACGCAGTATTTT. Translated, it gives CASSSLGGRSTDTQYF.